This TCR beta chain was retrieved from a study of blood T cell repertoires in COVID-19 (dated by TCRdb to 2020 to 2022). Describing the broader study: Collaborator samples came from the United States, Italy and Spain and covered acute and convalescent phases of COVID-19. The prospective study material was composed of cDNA or gDNA derived from T cells, B-cell-depleted T cells, or PBMCs. Deeply sampled blood TCRbeta repertoires from subjects exposed to, actively infected with, or recovered from COVID-19 were included in the dataset. A freely available public database, intended as a resource for researchers studying the immune response to SARS-CoV-2, is where the repertoires were released. Samples were obtained from the ongoing ImmuneRACE study (first 160 participants) and from about 1,300 subjects provided by 6 global collaborators. The sample metadata nearly always contained a de-identified subject ID, COVID-19 status, age in years and sex. Where HLA class I and class II types were available, the types were taken from metadata supplied by the sample provider, not from assay-based typing.

Inclusive of the bounding cysteine and phenylalanine, the CDR3 is 15 residues long. CDR3 DNA only is kept here, 45 bases in frame from base 1. CDR1 MNHNY and CDR2 SVGAGI are derived from the germline V gene (reference sequence). Relative to germline, V is missing 0 bases and J is missing 6 bases, with 3 bases of the junction outside any gene match. The immunoSEQ Assay, a bias-controlled multiplex PCR, was used to amplify TCRbeta CDR3 regions from genomic DNA. Turning to the authors' computational methods: The number of nucleated cells in each sample was estimated from the amplification of reference gene primers within the assay. To quantify the absolute abundance of each unique TCRbeta CDR3 rearrangement, sequence reads were collapsed and filtered. For each sample, productive Simpson clonality was calculated as the square root of Simpson's diversity index across productive rearrangements. Held by TCRdb, this immuneACCESS table contains in-frame sequences only and omits some clones. Under half of the omission traces to an unresolved V gene where checked; the cause of the rest is unknown. V, J and clone size are taken as reported in that table, and D and trimming were inferred from the DNA itself. The sample table shows around 130,000 clones, and about four fifths are seen once. Around 9.8% of the sample is held by the ten biggest clonotypes.

Collaborating institutions collected whole blood in K2EDTA tubes following their own protocols. For TCRbeta analysis, collaborator samples were shipped as frozen whole blood, as isolated PBMCs, or as DNA extracted from either sample type. General findings and caveats noted by the study authors: The amount of clinical and demographic metadata varied by source and participant and was provided uncurated.

A word on this clone: This receptor's antigen is unknown. One base away there is no much larger clone; base qualities are not given.

Sequenced input: peripheral blood. The receptor was derived from a man aged 40-49 years with active or convalescent COVID-19. The V gene is TRBV6-6 and the J gene is TRBJ1-5, and TRBD1 matches 9 of the central bases. The CDR3 region: CASSYSLQGAQPQHF. The nucleotide sequence reads TGTGCCAGCAGTTACTCCCTACAGGGGGCTCAGCCCCAGCATTTT.